This TCR beta chain was retrieved from a study of blood T cell repertoires in COVID-19. Germline CDR1 is MNHEY and CDR2 is SMNVEV (reference sequence). The CDR3 loop spans 13 amino acids. Trimming stripped 8 bases from V and 0 bases from J, with 10 bases between. TCRdb's table, derived via immunoSEQ multiplex PCR, lists solely in-frame clones and lacks some. Among 100,000 or so clones listed, roughly 76% were seen once. This sequence originates from a human donor in a cohort sampled during active COVID-19. The genes are TRBV27 and TRBJ2-5; D remains ambiguous. Input material: peripheral blood. This chain's CDR3 is CASAEGNQETQYF. CDR3 DNA sequence: TGTGCCAGCGCGGAAGGAAACCAAGAGACCCAGTACTTC.